This T cell receptor (beta chain) was captured in a study of spatial heterogeneity in lung cancer (dated by TCRdb to the late 2010s). As for the study more broadly: More beta-chain than alpha-chain transcripts were consistently detected, likely reflecting higher beta-chain transcript abundance. In the raw uncorrected reads, each unique combination of TCR and UMI appeared on average more than ten times. In non-small cell lung cancer, the study quantitatively compared TCR alpha and beta repertoires across several tumor regions, matched nontumor lung, and blood. Nonsynonymous mutation counts, determined by whole-exome sequencing of tumor tissue, were related to TCR repertoire features. At surgery, both alpha and beta chains were TCR-sequenced in about 200 tumor regions, fewer than 65 matched nontumor lung samples and 56 PBMC samples.

Receptor amplification or capture employed 5' RACE. The run used a NextSeq 500. The TCR library protocol attached a unique molecular identifier to each TCR cDNA molecule to allow correction of PCR and sequencing errors. The source study handled its data this way. TCR identification, UMI-based error correction and CDR3 extraction were all carried out with Decombinator tools. Expanded TCRs were defined as those above a frequency of 2 per 1,000, corresponding to the top 1% of the tumor frequency distribution. Rényi diversity was computed with the R vegan package after subsampling each repertoire 100 times to 5,000 TCRs. CDR3 similarity networks were built from amino acid triplet string-kernel similarity, connecting CDR3s with pairwise similarity above 0.82. The public reads were reanalyzed by TCRdb: fastp trimming at Q25, MiXCR alignment, in-frame beta chains only. Each entry merges the rows of one CDR3 protein and shows their most common DNA and genes. TCRdb, rather than the study authors, made the V and J calls. Here the sample has some 38,000 distinct CDR3 sequences; around 7.2% occur a single time. About 26% of the sample goes to the ten largest clones.

This clonotype was seen at least ten times. The antigen it binds to is not known. Base qualities were left out, and no much larger clone turns up one base away. The germline V gene encodes CDR1 LNHDA and CDR2 SQIVND (reference sequence). Measured from the cysteine to the phenylalanine, the CDR3 is 14 residues long. The sequence is cut down to CDR3 DNA, 42 bases in frame from base 1. V drops 6 bases and J drops 2 bases, leaving 11 bases in between. The meaning of the sample's time point label: sample taken at primary tumor resection. Samples were obtained from approximately 76 patients with early-stage, untreated non-small cell lung cancer from the lung TRACERx cohort. For TCR sequencing, whole RNA was extracted from tumor and nontumor lung tissue, or from cryopreserved PBMC samples, and no cell sorting was done. Patients were selected for TCR sequencing only if sufficient RNA was available from at least two tumor regions.

The paper's findings and limits, for the study overall: Confirming at a functional level the hypothesis that regional TCRs recognize regional mutations was considered to require additional single-cell paired TCR alpha and beta sequencing. Ubiquitous expanded tumor TCRs were found in blood more often at tumor resection than at routine follow-up.

This specimen was PBMCs, taken at surgery. The clonotype originates from a male donor with early-stage non-small cell lung cancer. The sequence is built from TRBV19 and TRBJ2-1; perhaps TRBD2 is the D gene, with 5 bases matching. CDR3 region: CASRSSVPYNEQFF. The DNA sequence reads TGTGCCAGTAGGAGTAGCGTACCCTACAATGAGCAGTTCTTC.